These 8 T cell receptor beta chains came from one sample sequenced in a study of CD8+ T cells in alopecia areata. Extracted RNA was reverse transcribed into cDNA, the sequencing template. Some clones are missing from TCRdb's copy, which holds only in-frame ones; the method was immunoSEQ multiplex PCR. The repertoire holds about 210,000 clones, with less than 75% as singletons. The treatment denotes: oral pan-JAK inhibitor, 5-10 mg twice daily. Material: CD4+ T cells sorted from blood, obtained at week 4, from a patient treated with tofacitinib. Receptor source: a human donor with alopecia areata.

The chain has TRBV7-2 and TRBJ1-1; D uncertain. Per the germline V gene, CDR1 is SGHTA and CDR2 is FQGNSA. V was pared by 5 bases and J by 1 base, with 8 bases between. The CDR3 has 13 residues. CDR3 nucleotides: TGTGCCAGCAGCCGGATAGGGAACACTGAAGCTTTCTTT. It is translated as CASSRIGNTEAFF.

The rearrangement uses TRBV29-1 and TRBJ1-5; TRBD1 matches 9 bases. Germline-derived CDR1 and CDR2 are SQVTM and ANQGSEA. J lost 0 bases, V lost 6 bases, and 9 bases had no gene match. The CDR3 extends over 16 amino acids. This chain's CDR3 is CSVATGTGYSNQPQHF. The CDR3 nucleotides read TGCAGCGTGGCTACAGGGACAGGGTATAGCAATCAGCCCCAGCATTTT.

The genes are TRBV10-3 and TRBJ2-7, with D possibly matching TRBD1 (6 bases). Germline V gene data show CDR1 as ENHRY and CDR2 as SYGVKD. V dropped 3 bases and J dropped 2 bases, with 8 bases sitting between them. The CDR3 contains 13 residues. The CDR3 reads CAISDGQPYEQYF. The CDR3 DNA reads as TGTGCCATCAGTGATGGACAGCCCTACGAGCAGTACTTC.

The chain uses TRBV29-1 and TRBJ1-1, with D maybe TRBD1 (6 bases). Germline V lookup: CDR1 SQVTM, CDR2 ANQGSEA. With 1 base removed from V and 4 bases from J, the gap between germline ends came to 10 bases. The CDR3 extends over 13 amino acids. CDR3 protein: CSVEAGVSTEAFF. Here the CDR3 DNA reads TGCAGCGTTGAAGCAGGGGTTAGCACTGAAGCTTTCTTT.

This clone has a count of ten or more. V gene TRBV18 combines with J gene TRBJ2-2, with D unresolved. The V end lost 3 bases, the J end lost 3 bases, and 11 bases lay between the germline ends. There are 15 residues in the CDR3. The germline gives CDR1 KGHSH, CDR2 LQKENI. CDR3 nucleotides: TGTGCCAGCTCACCCACCTACCGAGACACCGGGGAGCTGTTTTTT. As protein: CASSPTYRDTGELFF.

This clone was counted between two and nine times. The CDR3, as DNA: TGCAGCGTTACGGGACAGGGTCACCAGTACTTC. It translates to CSVTGQGHQYF. V gene TRBV29-1 combines with J gene TRBJ2-7; the match to TRBD1 covers 9 bases. The CDR3 extends over 11 amino acids. The V gene's germline CDR1 is SQVTM and CDR2 ANQGSEA. The V segment lost 5 bases and the J segment 10 bases; nucleotides outside the gene matches: 6.

The genes are TRBV29-1 and TRBJ1-1; TRBD1 aligns across 8 bases. V trimming: 6 bases; J trimming: 1 base; junction bases outside the gene matches: 7. In germline, CDR1 is SQVTM, CDR2 ANQGSEA. The CDR3 has 14 amino acids. Here the CDR3 DNA reads TGCAGCGTGCGAGCCGGGACAGGGAACACTGAAGCTTTCTTT. Amino acids: CSVRAGTGNTEAFF.

The genes are TRBV2 and TRBJ2-5, with unresolved D. The germline V gene has CDR1 SNHLY and CDR2 FYNNEI. The germline V and J ends were trimmed by 1 base and 2 bases, with 11 bases remaining between them. This CDR3 is built from 15 residues. This CDR3 reads CASSEGWVGQETQYF. The CDR3, as DNA: TGTGCCAGCAGTGAAGGATGGGTTGGGCAAGAGACCCAGTACTTC.